The 9 T cell receptor beta chains presented below share a single source sample, sequenced in a study of blood T cell repertoires in COVID-19. Profiling relied on immunoSEQ multiplex PCR, and the TCRdb table lists in-frame clones only, not all of them. Of roughly 250,000 clones detected, 85% to 95% appear once; the ten largest clones hold around 2%. Sequenced material: PBMCs or T cells enriched from blood (not recorded which). These receptors were obtained from a woman in her late teens or twenties who had recovered from COVID-19.

The genes are TRBV19 and TRBJ1-4, with D perhaps TRBD1 (6 bases). CDR1 and CDR2 from the germline V gene are LNHDA and SQIVND (reference sequence). V gave up 7 bases and J gave up 6 bases, with 12 bases separating them. The CDR3 extends over 13 amino acids. CDR3 in DNA: TGTGCCAGTAATGGGCAGGGGTATGAAAAACTGTTTTTT. The encoded protein is CASNGQGYEKLFF.

The V call is TRBV29-1, the J call TRBJ1-1, with D possibly being TRBD1 (5 bases). The CDR3 contains 16 residues. The V end lost 0 bases, the J end lost 2 bases, and 16 bases lay between the germline ends. CDR1 and CDR2 (germline): SQVTM, ANQGSEA. CDR3 region: CSVEDRDTGTNTEAFF. In nucleotides, the CDR3 is TGCAGCGTTGAAGATCGGGATACGGGGACTAACACTGAAGCTTTCTTT. Full variable domain (missing parts from reference TRBV29-1 and TRBJ1-1): SAVISQKPSRDICQRGTSLTIQCQVDSQVTMMFWYRQQPGQSLTLIATANQGSEATYESGFVIDKFPISRPNLTFSTLTVSNMSPEDSSIYLCSVEDRDTGTNTEAFFGQGTRLTVV.

The chain links TRBV28 to TRBJ1-2; maybe TRBD1 (6 bases). Germline V CDR1 and CDR2: MDHEN, SYDVKM. The CDR3 is 13 amino acids. Trimming pared 7 bases from V and 12 bases from J, leaving 21 bases between. The CDR3, as DNA: TGTGCCAGCAAAAGGGACACGCTCTCTCGCGACACCTTC. Encoded protein: CASKRDTLSRDTF.

The rearrangement links TRBV7-3 to TRBJ1-6, with 7 bases that match TRBD1. This CDR3 region has 14 residues. V was pared by 2 bases and J by 7 bases, with 2 bases of the junction left unmatched. Germline V gives CDR1 SGHTA, CDR2 FQGTGA. CDR3 sequence reads: CASSLGQVNSPLHF. CDR3 in DNA: TGTGCCAGCAGCTTAGGACAGGTCAATTCACCCCTCCACTTT.

The chain recombines TRBV11-2 with TRBJ1-2, with 9 bases that match TRBD1. Trimming removed 5 bases from V and 4 bases from J; junction bases left unmatched: 8. The CDR3 has 15 residues. Germline V gene data show CDR1 as SGHAT and CDR2 as FQNNGV. The CDR3: CASSAVQGASYGYTF. The CDR3 DNA reads TGTGCCAGCAGCGCGGTACAGGGGGCCTCCTATGGCTACACCTTC.

The gene calls are TRBV18 and TRBJ1-2; 9 bases are a match to TRBD1. CDR1 and CDR2 (germline): KGHSH, LQKENI. With V trimmed by 5 bases and J by 3 bases, 7 bases remained unmatched. The CDR3 is 15 residues long. The CDR3 DNA is TGTGCCAGCTCAAGGGACAGGGAGTTAGACTATGGCTACACCTTC. Amino acids: CASSRDRELDYGYTF.

The chain combines TRBV28 with TRBJ1-2; no clear D gene. Trimming cost V 4 bases and J 5 bases, with 14 bases left between them. Germline loops: CDR1 MDHEN, CDR2 SYDVKM. The CDR3 extends over 14 amino acids. The CDR3 bases are TGTGCCAGCAGTTCAGGTTTTTGGAGGTATGGCTACACCTTC. Translation gives CASSSGFWRYGYTF.

Written as DNA, the CDR3 is TGTGCCAGCAGGCGAACAGGGGTATTCAAGGGCAATCAGCCCCAGCATTTT. Its translation: CASRRTGVFKGNQPQHF. The chain has TRBV28 and TRBJ1-5; 7 bases are shared with TRBD1. Unmatched junction bases numbered 13, after V lost 6 bases and J lost 2 bases. Germline lookup yields CDR1 MDHEN and CDR2 SYDVKM. The length of the CDR3 is 17 residues.

The chain uses TRBV5-1 and TRBJ2-1; D uncertain. Germline CDR1 SGHRS, CDR2 YFSETQ. There are 12 residues in the CDR3. V shed 0 bases and J shed 6 bases, with 4 bases lying between them. The CDR3 sequence: CASSLAGNEQFF. In nucleotides, the CDR3 is TGCGCCAGCAGCTTGGCGGGCAATGAGCAGTTCTTC.